This T cell receptor beta chain comes out of a study of blood T cell repertoires in COVID-19. Germline assignment: CDR1 SGHRS and CDR2 YFSETQ. The length of the CDR3 is 14 residues. J lost 4 bases, V lost 1 base, and 4 bases had no gene match. Profiled with immunoSEQ multiplex PCR; TCRdb holds only in-frame clones, not every one. The sample contains around 360,000 clones, around 87% of which appear only once. The sample comprised peripheral blood. This sequence was found in a woman between 25 and 40 years old with COVID-19, enrolled during active disease. The genes are TRBV5-1 and TRBJ2-7, with TRBD2 matching 8 bases. CDR3 in DNA: TGCGCCAGCAGCTTGTCCGGGAGGGCATACGAGCAGTACTTC. This encodes CASSLSGRAYEQYF.